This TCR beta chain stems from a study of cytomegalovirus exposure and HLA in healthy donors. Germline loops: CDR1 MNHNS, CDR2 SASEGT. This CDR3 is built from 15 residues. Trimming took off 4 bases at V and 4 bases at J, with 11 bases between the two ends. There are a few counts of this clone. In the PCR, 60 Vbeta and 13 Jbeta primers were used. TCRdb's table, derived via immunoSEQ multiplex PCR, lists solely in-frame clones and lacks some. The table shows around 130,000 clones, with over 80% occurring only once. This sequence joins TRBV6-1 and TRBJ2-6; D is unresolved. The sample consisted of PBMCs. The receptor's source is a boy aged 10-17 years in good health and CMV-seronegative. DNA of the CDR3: TGTGCCAGCAGTGCTAGGAGTGGCGGGGCCAACGTCCTGACTTTC. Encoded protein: CASSARSGGANVLTF.